This record looks at one T cell receptor (beta chain) sequence and its context. Antigen specificity is unknown. These data originate in a study of T cell repertoires in cytomegalovirus infection. Each CDR3 protein gets one entry after TCRdb re-called the reads with MiXCR. The sample contains fewer than 550,000 distinct CDR3 sequences, roughly 30% of which appear only once. Trimming stripped 3 bases from V and 2 bases from J, with 3 bases between. The CDR3 spans 12 residues. Per the germline V gene, CDR1 is MGHRA and CDR2 is YSYEKL. Broader study findings: Clonotypes of TCR beta that were HLA-C-restricted and CMV-specific dominated the ex vivo response.

The sequence came from a human donor in good health (CMV status not recorded). Some clones in this sample may be carry-over from other donors' samples. The sequencing input was PBMCs. V usage is TRBV4-1 and J usage is TRBJ2-3; D gene unclear. CDR3 sequence (DNA): TGCGCCAGCAGCCAGCTCACAGATACGCAGTATTTT. It is translated as CASSQLTDTQYF.